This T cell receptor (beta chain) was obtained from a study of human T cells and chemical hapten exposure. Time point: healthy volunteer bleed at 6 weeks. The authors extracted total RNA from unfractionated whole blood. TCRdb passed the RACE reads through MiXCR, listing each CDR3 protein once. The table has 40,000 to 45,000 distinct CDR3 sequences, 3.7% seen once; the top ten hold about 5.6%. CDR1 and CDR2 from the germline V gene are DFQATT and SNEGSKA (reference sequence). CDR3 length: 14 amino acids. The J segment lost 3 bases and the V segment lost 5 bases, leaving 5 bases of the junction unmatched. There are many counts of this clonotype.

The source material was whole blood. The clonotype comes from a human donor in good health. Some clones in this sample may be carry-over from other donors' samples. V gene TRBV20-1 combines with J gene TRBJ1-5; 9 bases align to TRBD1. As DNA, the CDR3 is TGCAGTGCTGCCGGGACAGGGTACAATCAGCCCCAGCATTTT. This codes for CSAAGTGYNQPQHF.